The subject of this entry is one T cell receptor beta chain. Methods used by the authors: Counts of nucleated cells, estimated from reference gene primer amplification, were obtained. Sequencing was performed with immunoSEQ multiplex PCR; in TCRdb, only in-frame clones are kept and a portion is missing. V and J calls and clone size come straight from that table; D and trimming were deduced from the DNA. The sample consists of 200,000 to 250,000 clones, about nine tenths of them appearing once. Germline values: CDR1 SGDLS, CDR2 YYNGEE. The length of the CDR3 is 14 residues. V lost 0 bases and J 2 bases, leaving 6 bases between the germline ends. Those who participated ranged in age from about 18 to 89 years and resided in 20 to 30 US areas. The data were taken from a study of blood T cell repertoires in COVID-19. About the research overall: Researchers got acute and convalescent COVID-19 samples from the United States, Italy and Spain. T cells, B-cell-depleted T cells, or PBMCs provided the cDNA or gDNA that served as material.

This rearrangement joins TRBV9 to TRBJ2-1; D gene ambiguous. The clonotype comes from a man aged 25-45 years in a cohort exposed to, infected with or recovered from COVID-19 (not recorded which). Source material: PBMCs or T cells enriched from blood (not recorded which). The CDR3 loop reads CASSVASAYNEQFF. The CDR3 DNA sequence: TGTGCCAGCAGCGTAGCGTCAGCCTACAATGAGCAGTTCTTC.